Listed below are T cell receptor beta chains from one sample, sequenced in a study of cytomegalovirus exposure and HLA in healthy donors. The repertoire was sequenced with immunoSEQ multiplex PCR; TCRdb's copy has only in-frame clones and lacks some. This repertoire shows tens of thousands of clones, around 79% found once; its top ten account for over 2.5%. Material: PBMCs. These receptors originate from a female donor in good health and CMV-seronegative. CDR3s include the opening cysteine and the closing phenylalanine or tryptophan. The order of the fields is clone size, V gene, D gene, J gene, CDR3 protein, CDR3 DNA. The D gene is left open where the match is weak. A row's size may be missing; if present it is once, few, many or a size class.

>-|TRBV9|TRBD2|TRBJ2-7
CASSVAPSGSYEQYF
TGTGCCAGCAGCGTAGCACCCAGCGGGAGCTACGAGCAGTACTTC
>-|TRBV9|-|TRBJ2-5
CASSVAQSEGTQYF
TGTGCCAGCAGCGTAGCACAATCTGAGGGGACCCAGTACTTC
>-|TRBV18|TRBD1|TRBJ2-6
CASSRDSLLSGANVLTF
TGTGCCAGCTCAAGGGACAGCCTATTATCTGGGGCCAACGTCCTGACTTTC
>few|TRBV6-1|TRBD1|TRBJ2-3
CASSEAPPDRGGTDTQYF
TGTGCCAGCAGTGAAGCGCCCCCGGACAGGGGAGGAACAGATACGCAGTATTTT
>-|TRBV7-6|TRBD2|TRBJ2-3
CASSLLASGRGGDTQYF
TGTGCCAGCAGCTTACTCGCTAGCGGGAGGGGAGGGGATACGCAGTATTTT
>-|TRBV7-2|TRBD2|TRBJ2-3
CASSAGTSGGATDTQYF
TGTGCCAGCAGCGCCGGGACTAGCGGGGGGGCCACAGATACGCAGTATTTT
>-|TRBV4-3|-|TRBJ2-3
CASSQVGQGTGDTQYF
TGCGCCAGCAGCCAAGTGGGGCAGGGGACGGGGGATACGCAGTATTTT
>-|TRBV7-9|-|TRBJ2-7
CASSLAGAWDF
TGTGCCAGCAGCTTAGCGGGGGCCTGGGACTTC
>-|TRBV15|-|TRBJ2-1
CATSRRAGDEQFF
TGTGCCACCAGCAGAAGGGCCGGGGATGAGCAGTTCTTC
>-|TRBV5-6|-|TRBJ1-2
CASSLGGFYGYTF
TGTGCCAGCAGCTTGGGCGGATTCTATGGCTACACCTTC
>-|TRBV30|-|TRBJ2-1
CAWSVRGAGEQFF
TGTGCCTGGAGTGTACGCGGGGCGGGTGAGCAGTTCTTC
>-|TRBV9|TRBD1|TRBJ1-6
CASSVELTGNSPLHF
TGTGCCAGCAGCGTAGAATTGACAGGGAATTCACCCCTCCACTTT
>few|TRBV11-3|-|TRBJ1-2
CASTQLGGANYGYTF
TGTGCCAGCACCCAGTTGGGGGGAGCTAACTATGGCTACACCTTC
>-|TRBV4-3|-|TRBJ2-1
CASSQDPGYEQFF
TGCGCCAGCAGCCAAGACCCAGGGTATGAGCAGTTCTTC
>once|TRBV5-1|TRBD2|TRBJ2-7
CASSVQAGGYEQYF
TGCGCCAGCAGCGTTCAAGCGGGGGGTTATGAGCAGTACTTC
>-|TRBV14|-|TRBJ1-2
CASSQDIQGYGYTF
TGTGCCAGCAGCCAAGATATCCAGGGGTATGGCTACACCTTC
>once|TRBV9|-|TRBJ2-3
CASSVDRGTQYF
TGTGCCAGCAGCGTAGATAGGGGGACGCAGTATTTT
>-|TRBV28|TRBD1|TRBJ2-7
CASSSDRVSSYGQYF
TGTGCCAGCAGTTCGGACAGGGTCAGCTCCTACGGGCAGTACTTC
>-|TRBV4-3|-|TRBJ1-1
CASSQQLNTEAFF
TGCGCCAGCAGCCAACAGTTGAACACTGAAGCTTTCTTT
>-|TRBV4-1|-|TRBJ1-4
CASSHGATNEKLFF
TGCGCCAGCAGCCACGGAGCAACTAATGAAAAACTGTTTTTT
>-|TRBV11-2|TRBD2|TRBJ2-1
CASSRGTSGRANNEQFF
TGTGCCAGCAGCCGAGGGACTAGCGGGAGGGCCAACAATGAGCAGTTCTTC
>-|TRBV28|-|TRBJ1-1
CASSFLRTVMNTEAFF
TGTGCCAGCAGTTTCCTCCGGACAGTCATGAACACTGAAGCTTTCTTT
>-|TRBV2|TRBD2|TRBJ2-1
CASSEVAGGRNEQFF
TGTGCCAGCAGTGAAGTTGCGGGGGGTAGGAATGAGCAGTTCTTC
>-|TRBV5-1|TRBD1|TRBJ2-5
CASSGTGQETQYF
TGCGCCAGCAGCGGGACAGGGCAAGAGACCCAGTACTTC
>-|TRBV9|-|TRBJ1-4
CASSSRGGTNEKLFF
TGTGCCAGCAGCTCCCGGGGAGGAACTAATGAAAAACTGTTTTTT
>-|TRBV27|-|TRBJ2-6
CAPQRSGGNLAGANVLTF
TGTGCCCCACAGCGTTCCGGGGGTAATCTGGCTGGGGCCAACGTCCTGACTTTC
>-|TRBV18|-|TRBJ1-1
CASSPPGPRVSAFF
TGTGCCAGCTCACCACCCGGACCCAGGGTGAGCGCTTTCTTT
>few|TRBV20-1|-|TRBJ2-7
CSAGGTYEQYF
TGCAGTGCGGGCGGGACCTACGAGCAGTACTTC
>-|TRBV28|-|TRBJ2-7
CASIPALGRVSYEQYF
TGTGCCAGCATCCCGGCTTTGGGGCGCGTGTCCTACGAGCAGTACTTC
>-|TRBV5-6|TRBD2|TRBJ2-1
CASSWGEGGQFF
TGTGCCAGCAGCTGGGGGGAGGGAGGGCAGTTCTTC
>few|TRBV28|-|TRBJ1-5
CASSLTAAGGGQPQHF
TGTGCCAGCAGTTTAACGGCGGCGGGTGGGGGGCAGCCCCAGCATTTT
>-|TRBV5-6|-|TRBJ1-2
CASSSGGRNYGYTF
TGTGCCAGCAGCTCGGGGGGGCGGAACTATGGCTACACCTTC
>-|TRBV7-2|-|TRBJ2-1
CASLSGVSVHEQFF
TGTGCCAGCCTATCCGGAGTTTCTGTCCATGAGCAGTTCTTC
>-|TRBV5-1|-|TRBJ2-1
CASSRTVSSYNEQFF
TGCGCCAGCAGCCGAACGGTAAGCTCCTACAATGAGCAGTTCTTC
>-|TRBV7-9|TRBD2|TRBJ2-5
CASSLTSGRTSETQYF
TGTGCCAGCAGCTTGACTAGCGGGAGGACGTCTGAGACCCAGTACTTC
>once|TRBV4-3|TRBD2|TRBJ2-3
CASSHGKRLSWEGSTDTQYF
TGCGCCAGCAGCCATGGTAAGAGACTGTCATGGGAGGGTAGCACAGATACGCAGTATTTT
>-|TRBV5-1|-|TRBJ2-3
CASSSTDTQYF
TGCGCCAGCAGCTCAACAGATACGCAGTATTTT
>few|TRBV6-6|-|TRBJ2-2
CASSPSRDIGIGELFF
TGTGCCAGCAGCCCGAGCAGGGATATTGGAATCGGGGAGCTGTTTTTT
>-|TRBV6-5|-|TRBJ1-1
CASSRRVGTEAFF
TGTGCCAGCAGTCGGAGAGTCGGCACTGAAGCTTTCTTT
>-|TRBV19|-|TRBJ1-2
CASHEGDGTNYGYTF
TGTGCCAGTCACGAGGGCGACGGGACTAACTATGGCTACACCTTC
>-|TRBV6-5|-|TRBJ2-1
CASARGGREFF
TGTGCCAGCGCTAGGGGAGGCCGCGAGTTCTTC
>-|TRBV5-4|TRBD2|TRBJ2-1
CASRDIGTSGGDEQFF
TGTGCCAGCAGGGACATAGGGACTAGCGGGGGCGATGAGCAGTTCTTC
>once|TRBV7-6|TRBD1|TRBJ2-5
CASSPRTGLRETQYF
TGTGCCAGCAGCCCTCGGACAGGTCTTAGGGAGACCCAGTACTTC
>-|TRBV2|TRBD1|TRBJ1-1
CASSIRQGPGEAFF
TGTGCCAGCAGTATTCGACAGGGGCCCGGCGAAGCTTTCTTT
>-|TRBV2|TRBD1|TRBJ2-5
CASSFWDRQETQYF
TGTGCCAGCAGTTTTTGGGACAGACAAGAGACCCAGTACTTC
>-|TRBV18|-|TRBJ2-3
CASSPGLSTDTQYF
TGTGCCAGCTCACCAGGCCTTAGCACAGATACGCAGTATTTT
>-|TRBV5-4|TRBD2|TRBJ2-7
CASSLGGAGGSYEQYF
TGTGCCAGCAGCTTGGGGGGAGCGGGAGGGTCCTACGAGCAGTACTTC
>-|TRBV7-9|-|TRBJ2-3
CASSLPSQRKQYF
TGTGCCAGCAGCCTCCCCTCCCAGCGTAAGCAGTATTTT
>-|TRBV6-6|TRBD2|TRBJ2-3
CASSSPGGRTDTQYF
TGTGCCAGCAGTTCTCCTGGCGGGAGGACAGATACGCAGTATTTT
>-|TRBV11-1|-|TRBJ1-5
CASSLGQHNQPQHF
TGTGCCAGCAGCCTCGGACAGCACAATCAGCCCCAGCATTTT
>-|TRBV7-3|TRBD2|TRBJ2-1
CASSLSSGGFYNEQFF
TGTGCCAGCAGCTTAAGTTCGGGAGGGTTCTACAATGAGCAGTTCTTC
>-|TRBV27|-|TRBJ2-7
CASSSPTGTVELF
TGTGCCAGCAGTTCCCCCACAGGGACGGTTGAGTTGTTC
>-|TRBV2|-|TRBJ2-7
CASKREAGDEQYF
TGTGCCAGCAAACGGGAAGCCGGCGACGAGCAGTACTTC
>few|TRBV5-1|TRBD1|TRBJ2-2
CASSGQGYTGELFF
TGCGCCAGCTCGGGACAGGGATACACCGGGGAGCTGTTTTTT
>-|TRBV11-2|TRBD1|TRBJ2-7
CASSLEVGQGSGEQYF
TGTGCCAGCAGCTTAGAAGTCGGACAGGGGAGTGGCGAGCAGTACTTC
>once|TRBV29-1|-|TRBJ1-1
CSVLRREGNTEAFF
TGCAGCGTTCTTCGTCGAGAGGGGAACACTGAAGCTTTCTTT
>-|TRBV18|-|TRBJ2-7
CASSPNEGAYEQYF
TGTGCCAGCTCTCCGAACGAAGGAGCCTACGAGCAGTACTTC
>-|TRBV28|-|TRBJ1-3
CASSLFAGGGNTIYF
TGTGCCAGCAGTTTATTTGCAGGAGGTGGAAACACCATATATTTT
>-|TRBV25-1|-|TRBJ2-7
CASSDFRTDYEQYF
TGTGCCAGCAGTGATTTCCGGACAGATTACGAGCAGTACTTC
>-|TRBV19|-|TRBJ2-7
CASRDGGSYEQYF
TGTGCCAGTCGGGACGGGGGATCCTACGAGCAGTACTTC